Listed below are T cell receptor beta chains from one sample, sequenced in a study of T cell responses to AZD1222 COVID-19 vaccine. Assay: immunoSEQ multiplex PCR; the TCRdb copy retains only in-frame clones and omits some. The table records some 110,000 clones, roughly nine tenths of them present only once. This specimen consisted of peripheral blood, obtained on day 0 of AZD1222 vaccination. The receptors stem from an adult in good health. Both conserved end residues are part of each CDR3. The order of the fields is J gene, clone size, CDR3 length, V gene, D gene, CDR3 DNA, CDR3 protein. The D gene is left open where the match is weak. Size values are once, few and many counts, or a class for expanded clones, and some rows have none.

j_gene: TRBJ2-1; abundance: NA; len: 16; v_gene: TRBV9; d_gene: TRBD1; CDR3nt: TGTGCCAGCAGTCGCCGACAGGGAGAACTTAACAATGAGCAGTTCTTC; CDR3aa: CASSRRQGELNNEQFF
j_gene: TRBJ1-2; abundance: NA; len: 13; v_gene: TRBV14; d_gene: NA; CDR3nt: TGTGCCAGCAGCGCCTACGCCCGATATGGCTACACCTTC; CDR3aa: CASSAYARYGYTF
j_gene: TRBJ2-3; abundance: NA; len: 15; v_gene: TRBV6-2/TRBV6-3; d_gene: TRBD2; CDR3nt: TGTGCCAGCAGTTACGCTAGCGGGAACACAGATACGCAGTATTTT; CDR3aa: CASSYASGNTDTQYF
j_gene: TRBJ2-7; abundance: NA; len: 13; v_gene: TRBV28; d_gene: NA; CDR3nt: TGTGCCAGCAGTGTTCAGGGATTCTACGAGCAGTACTTC; CDR3aa: CASSVQGFYEQYF
j_gene: TRBJ2-7; abundance: NA; len: 13; v_gene: TRBV11-3; d_gene: TRBD1; CDR3nt: TGTGCCAGCAGCTTAGGAGGGACAGGCGAGCAGTACTTC; CDR3aa: CASSLGGTGEQYF
j_gene: TRBJ2-2; abundance: NA; len: 12; v_gene: TRBV29-1; d_gene: NA; CDR3nt: TGCAGCGTTGGTGCCCTCCCGGGGGAGCTGTTTTTT; CDR3aa: CSVGALPGELFF
j_gene: TRBJ1-1; abundance: NA; len: 14; v_gene: TRBV19; d_gene: NA; CDR3nt: TGTGCCAGTAGTATAGCCCTTCGGAACACTGAAGCTTTCTTT; CDR3aa: CASSIALRNTEAFF
j_gene: TRBJ1-1; abundance: NA; len: 14; v_gene: TRBV5-1; d_gene: NA; CDR3nt: TGCGCCAGCAGCTTGGCCCAGGGTTATACTGAAGCTTTCTTT; CDR3aa: CASSLAQGYTEAFF
j_gene: TRBJ1-5; abundance: NA; len: 13; v_gene: TRBV19; d_gene: NA; CDR3nt: TGTGCCACCAAAGGAGGGAGCAATCAGCCCCAGCATTTT; CDR3aa: CATKGGSNQPQHF
j_gene: TRBJ1-1; abundance: NA; len: 12; v_gene: TRBV28; d_gene: NA; CDR3nt: TGTGCCAGCAGGATCCTGAACACTGAAGCTTTCTTT; CDR3aa: CASRILNTEAFF
j_gene: TRBJ1-1; abundance: NA; len: 14; v_gene: TRBV5-4; d_gene: TRBD1; CDR3nt: TGTGCCAGCAGCGAGTGGACAGGAGCCACTGAAGCTTTCTTT; CDR3aa: CASSEWTGATEAFF
j_gene: TRBJ1-1; abundance: NA; len: 15; v_gene: TRBV15; d_gene: TRBD1; CDR3nt: TGTGCCACCAGCAGCGGACAGGGGGCTGACACTGAAGCTTTCTTT; CDR3aa: CATSSGQGADTEAFF
j_gene: TRBJ1-4; abundance: NA; len: 12; v_gene: TRBV29-1; d_gene: NA; CDR3nt: TGCAGCGTTCTGGCAGAGAATGAAAAACTGTTTTTT; CDR3aa: CSVLAENEKLFF
j_gene: TRBJ1-5; abundance: NA; len: 13; v_gene: TRBV18; d_gene: NA; CDR3nt: TGTGCCAGCTCACCAGGGGGGTATCAGCCCCAGCATTTT; CDR3aa: CASSPGGYQPQHF
j_gene: TRBJ2-7; abundance: NA; len: 14; v_gene: TRBV11-1; d_gene: TRBD1; CDR3nt: TGTGCCAGCAGCGGACGGGACAGGGAGTACGAGCAGTACTTC; CDR3aa: CASSGRDREYEQYF
j_gene: TRBJ1-6; abundance: once; len: 14; v_gene: TRBV14; d_gene: NA; CDR3nt: TGTGCCAGCAGCCAAGATCTTCATAATTCACCCCTCCACTTT; CDR3aa: CASSQDLHNSPLHF
j_gene: TRBJ1-1; abundance: NA; len: 15; v_gene: TRBV7-9; d_gene: TRBD1; CDR3nt: TGTGCCAGCAGCTCCAGGGGGCGCGGGACCACTGAAGCTTTCTTT; CDR3aa: CASSSRGRGTTEAFF
j_gene: TRBJ1-2; abundance: NA; len: 13; v_gene: TRBV28; d_gene: NA; CDR3nt: TGTGCCAGCAGGACCCCAGTCTACTATGGCTACACCTTC; CDR3aa: CASRTPVYYGYTF
j_gene: TRBJ2-7; abundance: NA; len: 11; v_gene: TRBV7-2; d_gene: NA; CDR3nt: TGTGCCAGCAGCCGCTCCTACGAGCAGTACTTC; CDR3aa: CASSRSYEQYF
j_gene: TRBJ2-7; abundance: NA; len: 14; v_gene: TRBV6-1; d_gene: NA; CDR3nt: TGTGCCAGCGGTGAGGGCGGCCATTCCTACGAGCAGTACTTC; CDR3aa: CASGEGGHSYEQYF
j_gene: TRBJ2-7; abundance: few; len: 18; v_gene: TRBV7-9; d_gene: TRBD2; CDR3nt: TGTGCCAGCAGCACGACTAGCGGGAGGGCTTCGGCGTACTTCGAGCAGTACTTC; CDR3aa: CASSTTSGRASAYFEQYF
j_gene: TRBJ2-4; abundance: NA; len: 13; v_gene: TRBV28; d_gene: NA; CDR3nt: TGTGCCAGCCATGCGGTAGCCAAAAACATTCAGTACTTC; CDR3aa: CASHAVAKNIQYF
j_gene: TRBJ2-1; abundance: NA; len: 15; v_gene: TRBV5-1; d_gene: NA; CDR3nt: TGCGCCAGCAGCTCCCTGTCAGCGCGGTACAATGAGCAGTTCTTC; CDR3aa: CASSSLSARYNEQFF
j_gene: TRBJ1-2; abundance: few; len: 13; v_gene: TRBV19; d_gene: NA; CDR3nt: TGTGCCAGTAGGGTTTCCGGGAACTATGGCTACACCTTC; CDR3aa: CASRVSGNYGYTF
j_gene: TRBJ1-2; abundance: NA; len: 12; v_gene: TRBV19; d_gene: NA; CDR3nt: TGTGCCAGTAGTATACCCCGAGGGGGCTACACCTTC; CDR3aa: CASSIPRGGYTF
j_gene: TRBJ1-6; abundance: NA; len: 16; v_gene: TRBV9; d_gene: TRBD1; CDR3nt: TGTGCCAGCAGCGTGGGGACAGGGGGAACTATAGAGCCCCTCCACTTT; CDR3aa: CASSVGTGGTIEPLHF
j_gene: TRBJ2-5; abundance: once; len: 15; v_gene: TRBV18; d_gene: NA; CDR3nt: TGTGCCAGCTCACCGTTGTCAGATCACCAAGAGACCCAGTACTTC; CDR3aa: CASSPLSDHQETQYF
j_gene: TRBJ2-7; abundance: few; len: 16; v_gene: TRBV21-1; d_gene: NA; CDR3nt: TGTGCCAGCAGCAAAGCTATCCAGGGCCGCTACTACGAGCAGTACTTC; CDR3aa: CASSKAIQGRYYEQYF
j_gene: TRBJ1-2; abundance: NA; len: 13; v_gene: TRBV12-3/TRBV12-4; d_gene: NA; CDR3nt: TGTGCCAGCAGTTTAGGGCACTCAGGCGACTACACCTTC; CDR3aa: CASSLGHSGDYTF
j_gene: TRBJ2-7; abundance: NA; len: 15; v_gene: TRBV4-2; d_gene: NA; CDR3nt: TGTGCCAGCAGCCCGTCGGTGGACAGCTCCTACGAGCAGTACTTC; CDR3aa: CASSPSVDSSYEQYF
j_gene: TRBJ2-3; abundance: NA; len: 13; v_gene: TRBV2; d_gene: TRBD1; CDR3nt: TGTGCCAGCATGGGACAGAGCACAGATACGCAGTATTTT; CDR3aa: CASMGQSTDTQYF
j_gene: TRBJ1-1; abundance: NA; len: 14; v_gene: TRBV7-2; d_gene: NA; CDR3nt: TGTGCCAGCAGCCCCGAGGTCGGTGAAATTCAAGCTTTCTTT; CDR3aa: CASSPEVGEIQAFF
j_gene: TRBJ2-1; abundance: NA; len: 15; v_gene: TRBV12-5; d_gene: TRBD1; CDR3nt: TGTGCTAGTGCCCCCGGGACAGGGGTGGAACTGCTAACGTTCTTC; CDR3aa: CASAPGTGVELLTFF
j_gene: TRBJ2-4; abundance: NA; len: 14; v_gene: TRBV29-1; d_gene: TRBD1; CDR3nt: TGCAGCGTGGGGGACAGGGTAGCCAAAAACATTCAGTACTTC; CDR3aa: CSVGDRVAKNIQYF
j_gene: TRBJ1-2; abundance: NA; len: 14; v_gene: TRBV7-9; d_gene: NA; CDR3nt: TGTGCCAGCAGCTTAAGTCCAGCTAACTATGGCTACACCTTC; CDR3aa: CASSLSPANYGYTF
j_gene: TRBJ1-2; abundance: few; len: 15; v_gene: TRBV28; d_gene: NA; CDR3nt: TGTGCCAGCAGTTTATCTTCGGGGATACACTATGGCTACACCTTC; CDR3aa: CASSLSSGIHYGYTF
j_gene: TRBJ1-5; abundance: NA; len: 14; v_gene: TRBV28; d_gene: NA; CDR3nt: TGTGCCAGCAGCCTTACAGGGTGGGGTCAGCCCCAGCATTTT; CDR3aa: CASSLTGWGQPQHF
j_gene: TRBJ2-1; abundance: NA; len: 15; v_gene: TRBV11-2; d_gene: NA; CDR3nt: TGTGCCAGCAGCTTAGTGTATGCTGGCTACAATGAGCAGTTCTTC; CDR3aa: CASSLVYAGYNEQFF
j_gene: TRBJ1-2; abundance: NA; len: 14; v_gene: TRBV5-6; d_gene: TRBD1; CDR3nt: TGTGCCAGCAGCTTGGATCAGGGGGCGATTGGCTACACCTTC; CDR3aa: CASSLDQGAIGYTF
j_gene: TRBJ2-1; abundance: NA; len: 15; v_gene: TRBV5-1; d_gene: TRBD2; CDR3nt: TGCGCCAGCAGCCCTCTAGCGGGCACTTACAATGAGCAGTTCTTC; CDR3aa: CASSPLAGTYNEQFF
j_gene: TRBJ2-1; abundance: NA; len: 16; v_gene: TRBV6-2/TRBV6-3; d_gene: TRBD2; CDR3nt: TGTGCCAGCAGCCCCGCGACCTCGGGGGGGTACAATGAGCAGTTCTTC; CDR3aa: CASSPATSGGYNEQFF
j_gene: TRBJ1-1; abundance: NA; len: 14; v_gene: TRBV7-2; d_gene: NA; CDR3nt: TGTGCCAGCAGCTCTTTGGGGGGGAACACTGAAGCTTTCTTT; CDR3aa: CASSSLGGNTEAFF
j_gene: TRBJ2-4; abundance: NA; len: 16; v_gene: TRBV4-3; d_gene: NA; CDR3nt: TGCGCCAGCAGCCAACAGTTAGGGGGAGCCAAAAACATTCAGTACTTC; CDR3aa: CASSQQLGGAKNIQYF
j_gene: TRBJ1-2; abundance: once; len: 17; v_gene: TRBV27; d_gene: TRBD1; CDR3nt: TGTGCCAGCAGAAGACAGGGGGCGGAATTCGGGAACTATGGCTACACCTTC; CDR3aa: CASRRQGAEFGNYGYTF
j_gene: TRBJ2-1; abundance: NA; len: 16; v_gene: TRBV7-9; d_gene: TRBD2; CDR3nt: TGTGCCAGCAGCTCACCGACTAGCGGGACCTACAATGAGCAGTTCTTC; CDR3aa: CASSSPTSGTYNEQFF
j_gene: TRBJ1-5; abundance: few; len: 14; v_gene: TRBV15; d_gene: TRBD1; CDR3nt: TGTGCCACCAGCCAGGGACAGGGCAATCAGCCCCAGCATTTT; CDR3aa: CATSQGQGNQPQHF
j_gene: TRBJ1-4; abundance: NA; len: 16; v_gene: TRBV14; d_gene: NA; CDR3nt: TGTGCCAGCAGCCGTACTCAAGTAGCAACTAATGAAAAACTGTTTTTT; CDR3aa: CASSRTQVATNEKLFF
j_gene: TRBJ1-6; abundance: NA; len: 13; v_gene: TRBV28; d_gene: NA; CDR3nt: TGTGCCAGCACTGGACGTTCTAATTCACCCCTCCACTTT; CDR3aa: CASTGRSNSPLHF
j_gene: TRBJ2-1; abundance: NA; len: 16; v_gene: TRBV5-1; d_gene: NA; CDR3nt: TGCGCCAGCAGCTTCTTGACTTCGAGCTCCTACAATGAGCAGTTCTTC; CDR3aa: CASSFLTSSSYNEQFF
j_gene: TRBJ2-1; abundance: NA; len: 13; v_gene: TRBV3-1/TRBV3-2; d_gene: NA; CDR3nt: TGTGCCAGCAGCCAGGGCCCTAGCTATGAGCAGTTCTTC; CDR3aa: CASSQGPSYEQFF
j_gene: TRBJ2-7; abundance: NA; len: 13; v_gene: TRBV5-1; d_gene: NA; CDR3nt: TGCGCCAGCAGCTTTTCGGGGGCTTACGAGCAGTACTTC; CDR3aa: CASSFSGAYEQYF
j_gene: TRBJ1-2; abundance: NA; len: 14; v_gene: TRBV7-2; d_gene: TRBD1; CDR3nt: TGTGCCAGCAGCCCGACAGGGGGCAACTATGGCTACACCTTC; CDR3aa: CASSPTGGNYGYTF
j_gene: TRBJ2-5; abundance: NA; len: 15; v_gene: TRBV28; d_gene: NA; CDR3nt: TGTGCCAGCAGTTTCGGTAAAGACGGACGGGAGACCCAGTACTTC; CDR3aa: CASSFGKDGRETQYF
j_gene: TRBJ2-3; abundance: NA; len: 12; v_gene: TRBV12-3/TRBV12-4; d_gene: NA; CDR3nt: TGTGCCAGCAGTCCTAGTCCGGATACGCAGTATTTT; CDR3aa: CASSPSPDTQYF